This TCR beta chain emerged from a study of blood T cell repertoires in COVID-19. About the study: Whether acute or convalescent, the COVID-19 samples came from the United States, Italy and Spain. In each case, the material was cDNA or gDNA derived from T cells, B-cell-depleted T cells, or PBMCs.

In the authors' workflow: Amplification of reference gene primers was used by the study to estimate nucleated cell counts. Sequencing was performed with immunoSEQ multiplex PCR; in TCRdb, only in-frame clones are kept and a portion is missing. V, J and clone size are taken as reported in that table, and D and trimming were inferred from the DNA itself. The data contain some 270,000 clones, roughly 86% of them singletons. A Seattle source enrolled patients during active infection and followed them longitudinally. Trimming cost V 1 base and J 6 bases; bases outside gene matches: 8. Germline V gene data show CDR1 as LGHDT and CDR2 as YNNKEL (reference sequence). CDR3 length: 15 amino acids.

The receptor's source is a woman older than 75 with COVID-19, enrolled during active disease. Sequenced: peripheral blood. This chain uses TRBV3-1 (or the pseudogene TRBV3-2) with TRBJ1-2; 7 bases line up with TRBD1. The CDR3 nucleotides read TGTGCCAGCAGCCAAGGAGGGGGCGCGGTTCATGGCTACACCTTC. Translated, it gives CASSQGGGAVHGYTF.